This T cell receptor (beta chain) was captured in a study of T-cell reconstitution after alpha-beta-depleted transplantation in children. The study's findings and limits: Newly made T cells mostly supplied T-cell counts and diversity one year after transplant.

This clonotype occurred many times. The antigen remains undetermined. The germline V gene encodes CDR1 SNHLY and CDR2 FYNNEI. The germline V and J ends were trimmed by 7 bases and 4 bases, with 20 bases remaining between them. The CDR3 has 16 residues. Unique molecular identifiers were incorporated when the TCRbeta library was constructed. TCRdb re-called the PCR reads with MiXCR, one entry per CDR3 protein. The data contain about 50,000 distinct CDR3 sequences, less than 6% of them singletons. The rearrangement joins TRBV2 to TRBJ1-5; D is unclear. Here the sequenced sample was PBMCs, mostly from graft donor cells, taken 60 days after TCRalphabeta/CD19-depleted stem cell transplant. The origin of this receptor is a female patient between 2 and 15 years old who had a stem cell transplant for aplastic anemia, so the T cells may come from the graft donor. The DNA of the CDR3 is TGTGCCAGCATGAAACGCGTAAATTCGGGGAATCAGCCCCAGCATTTT. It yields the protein CASMKRVNSGNQPQHF.